The 4 T cell receptor beta chains below all came from one sample that was sequenced in a study of T cells after yellow fever vaccination (dated by TCRdb to the late 2010s). Interpreted using the paper, the treatment or condition label stands for: live attenuated yellow fever vaccine strain. The library was made by 5' RACE. TCRdb shows the sequencer as Illumina NovaSeq 6000. TCRdb reran the public reads through fastp at Q25 and MiXCR, keeping productive beta chains. Each CDR3 protein appears once, grouped with its most common genes and DNA. The sample table shows approximately 300,000 distinct CDR3 sequences, and around 11% are seen once. The leading ten clones occupy 3% to 3.5% of the sample. The sequenced sample was CD4+ T cells sorted from PBMCs, obtained 45 days after the yellow fever booster vaccination. Every receptor here comes from a young man who received the YFV17D yellow fever vaccine.

The chain joins TRBV18 to TRBJ2-6; D possibly matches TRBD1 or TRBD2 (5 bases each). Per germline, CDR1 KGHSH and CDR2 LQKENI. The CDR3 extends over 17 amino acids. V was shortened by 4 bases and J by 1 base, with 14 bases between the two germline ends. The CDR3 spells CASSRDGAVSGANVLTF. CDR3 coding DNA: TGTGCCAGCTCACGGGACGGTGCCGTGTCTGGGGCCAACGTCCTGACTTTC.

V is TRBV27 and J is TRBJ1-5; unclear D gene. Looked up from germline, CDR1 is MNHEY and CDR2 is SMNVEV (reference sequence). The ends were cut back, 6 bases at V and 5 bases at J, with 14 bases in the middle. This CDR3 comprises 14 residues. CDR3 protein: CASRSSLGYQPQHF. The DNA of the CDR3 is TGTGCCAGCAGATCTTCACTGGGTTATCAGCCCCAGCATTTT.

On this clonotype: A much larger clone differs by one base, so this may be a read error. The chain has TRBV5-1 and TRBJ1-2; D ambiguous. Germline loops: CDR1 SGHRS, CDR2 YFSETQ. The CDR3 length is 13 residues. Here the CDR3 reads CASNLKTNYGYTF. The CDR3 DNA reads as TGCGCCAGCAACTTGAAGACAAACTATGGCTACACCTTC.

The rearrangement uses TRBV7-2 and TRBJ2-7; D is perhaps TRBD1 or TRBD2 (5 bases each). Germline CDR1 and CDR2: SGHTA and FQGNSA. This CDR3 spans 15 amino acids. V was pared by 5 bases and J by 2 bases, with 16 bases between. The CDR3 bases are TGTGCCAGCAGCCGCCCGGGGACCGAAACCTACGAGCAGTACTTC. It is translated as CASSRPGTETYEQYF.